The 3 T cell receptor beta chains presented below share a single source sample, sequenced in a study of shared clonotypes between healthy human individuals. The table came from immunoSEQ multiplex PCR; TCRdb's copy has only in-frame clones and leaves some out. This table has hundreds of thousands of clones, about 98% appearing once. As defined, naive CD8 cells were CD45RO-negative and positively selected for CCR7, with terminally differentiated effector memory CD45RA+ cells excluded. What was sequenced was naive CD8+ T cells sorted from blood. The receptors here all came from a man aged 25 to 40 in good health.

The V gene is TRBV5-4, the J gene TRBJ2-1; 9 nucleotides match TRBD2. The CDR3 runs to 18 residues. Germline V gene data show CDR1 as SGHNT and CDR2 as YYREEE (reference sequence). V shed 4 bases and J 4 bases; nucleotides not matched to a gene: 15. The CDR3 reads CASSPGGFPREGYNEQFF. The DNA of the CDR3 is TGTGCCAGCAGCCCCGGAGGGTTCCCGCGGGAGGGATACAATGAGCAGTTCTTC.

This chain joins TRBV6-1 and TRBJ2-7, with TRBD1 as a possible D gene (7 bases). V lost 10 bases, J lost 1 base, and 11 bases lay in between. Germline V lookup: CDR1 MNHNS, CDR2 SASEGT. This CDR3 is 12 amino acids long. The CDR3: CATQGGSYEQYF. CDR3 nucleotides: TGTGCCACCCAGGGGGGATCCTACGAGCAGTACTTC.

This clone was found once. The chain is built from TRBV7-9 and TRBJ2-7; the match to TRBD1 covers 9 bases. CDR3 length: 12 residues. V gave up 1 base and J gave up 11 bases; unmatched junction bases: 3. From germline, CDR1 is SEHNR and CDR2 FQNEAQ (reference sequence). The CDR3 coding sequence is TGTGCCAGCAGCTTAGGGGACAGGGCCAAGTACTTC. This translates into CASSLGDRAKYF.